This is a list of T cell receptor beta chains from one sample in a study of blood T cell repertoires in COVID-19. TCRdb's table, derived via immunoSEQ multiplex PCR, lists solely in-frame clones and lacks some. The sample yields around 80,000 clones, approximately 80% seen once. Input material: peripheral blood. These receptors came from a human donor in a cohort sampled during active COVID-19. CDR3s include the opening cysteine and the closing phenylalanine or tryptophan. D genes are given only for firm matches. Not every row has a clone size; where given, it reads once, few, many or a size class.

- | TRBJ1-1 | - | TRBV7-2 | CASSLQGLAEAFF | TGTGCCAGCAGCTTACAGGGGCTGGCTGAAGCTTTCTTT
- | TRBJ2-2 | - | TRBV5-1 | CASSLAGRGDTGELFF | TGCGCCAGCAGCTTAGCTGGCAGGGGTGACACCGGGGAGCTGTTTTTT
- | TRBJ2-6 | - | TRBV19 | CASSSGSGNGANVLTF | TGTGCCAGTAGTAGCGGTTCCGGGAATGGGGCCAACGTCCTGACTTTC
- | TRBJ1-1 | - | TRBV2 | CASSEETGTTEAFF | TGTGCCAGCAGTGAGGAGACAGGTACCACTGAAGCTTTCTTT
- | TRBJ2-3 | once | TRBV11-3 | CASSFSVDTQYF | TGTGCCAGCAGCTTCAGTGTAGATACGCAGTATTTT
TRBD1 | TRBJ2-3 | - | TRBV18 | CASSPKDRLGTDTQYF | TGTGCCAGCTCACCAAAGGACAGGTTAGGAACAGATACGCAGTATTTT
- | TRBJ1-6 | - | TRBV5-8 | CASSRRGTSKSPLHF | TGTGCCAGCAGCCGCCGTGGGACAAGTAAATCACCCCTCCACTTT
- | TRBJ1-5 | - | TRBV19 | CASSRDWAGGGPQHF | TGTGCCAGTAGTCGGGACTGGGCTGGCGGGGGGCCCCAGCATTTT
TRBD2 | TRBJ2-3 | - | TRBV5-8 | CASSSGTSLPDTQYF | TGTGCCAGCAGCTCCGGGACTAGTTTGCCGGATACGCAGTATTTT
- | TRBJ1-2 | - | TRBV14 | CASSLGPVGGNYGYTF | TGTGCCAGCAGCCTGGGACCTGTGGGGGGTAACTATGGCTACACCTTC
- | TRBJ2-7 | - | TRBV7-2 | CASSAPPGYEQYF | TGTGCCAGCAGCGCTCCTCCAGGTTACGAGCAGTACTTC
TRBD1 | TRBJ2-6 | - | TRBV5-5 | CASSWGQGASGANVLTF | TGTGCCAGCAGCTGGGGACAGGGGGCATCTGGGGCCAACGTCCTGACTTTC
- | TRBJ1-5 | few | TRBV28 | CASSLSLGGAGQPQHF | TGTGCCAGCAGTTTATCACTCGGAGGGGCTGGCCAGCCCCAGCATTTT
TRBD1 | TRBJ2-1 | - | TRBV28 | CASSRAGTGFNEQFF | TGTGCCAGCAGCCGCGCCGGGACAGGGTTTAATGAGCAGTTCTTC
- | TRBJ1-3 | - | TRBV5-1 | CASSPRDSGNTIYF | TGCGCCAGCAGCCCCCGGGACTCTGGAAACACCATATATTTT
- | TRBJ1-1 | - | TRBV29-1 | CSVGGGDTEAFF | TGCAGCGTCGGAGGGGGGGACACTGAAGCTTTCTTT
- | TRBJ2-7 | - | TRBV28 | CASRRGYEQYF | TGTGCCAGCAGGAGAGGGTACGAGCAGTACTTC
- | TRBJ1-1 | - | TRBV9 | CASSVGVGGEAFF | TGTGCCAGCAGCGTAGGGGTGGGGGGAGAAGCTTTCTTT
- | TRBJ1-1 | - | TRBV7-3 | CASSVQGNTEAFF | TGTGCCAGCAGCGTCCAGGGGAACACTGAAGCTTTCTTT
- | TRBJ1-5 | few | TRBV2 | CASSSGGGNQPQHF | TGTGCCAGCAGTTCCGGGGGGGGCAATCAGCCCCAGCATTTT
- | TRBJ1-6 | - | TRBV9 | CASSVEGLPGSPLHF | TGTGCCAGCAGCGTAGAAGGGCTCCCAGGGTCACCCCTCCACTTT
- | TRBJ1-2 | - | TRBV24-1 | CATSDPDSYGYTF | TGTGCCACCAGTGACCCGGACAGCTATGGCTACACCTTC
- | TRBJ1-1 | once | TRBV12-5 | CASGVGGFAFF | TGTGCTAGTGGTGTGGGGGGCTTCGCTTTCTTT
- | TRBJ1-3 | once | TRBV5-4 | CASSPSSGGRRGNTIYF | TGTGCCAGCAGCCCCTCATCCGGCGGGAGGAGAGGAAACACCATATATTTT
TRBD1 | TRBJ1-5 | - | TRBV5-1 | CASSPTGGPQPQHF | TGCGCCAGCAGCCCCACAGGGGGCCCTCAGCCCCAGCATTTT
TRBD1 | TRBJ1-4 | - | TRBV28 | CASSAIRDRGPATNEKLFF | TGTGCCAGCAGTGCGATCCGGGACAGGGGGCCTGCAACTAATGAAAAACTGTTTTTT
- | TRBJ2-7 | - | TRBV5-1 | CASSLVTGDSTEQYF | TGCGCCAGCAGCTTGGTAACTGGAGACTCTACCGAGCAGTACTTC
- | TRBJ1-1 | - | TRBV3-1/TRBV3-2 | CASSQQAEAFF | TGTGCCAGCAGCCAACAGGCTGAAGCTTTCTTT
TRBD1 | TRBJ2-7 | - | TRBV30 | CAWSRGQAYEQYF | TGTGCCTGGAGTAGGGGACAGGCCTACGAGCAGTACTTC